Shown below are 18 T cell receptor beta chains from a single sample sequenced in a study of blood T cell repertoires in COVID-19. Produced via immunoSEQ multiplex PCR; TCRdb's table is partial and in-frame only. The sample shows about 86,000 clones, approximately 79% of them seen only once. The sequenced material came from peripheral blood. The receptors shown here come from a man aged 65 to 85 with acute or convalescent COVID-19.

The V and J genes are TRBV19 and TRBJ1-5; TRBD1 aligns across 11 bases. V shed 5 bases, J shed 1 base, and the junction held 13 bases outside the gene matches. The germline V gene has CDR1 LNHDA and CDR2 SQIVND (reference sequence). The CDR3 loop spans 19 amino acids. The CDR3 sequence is CASSYGTGGLGKSNQPQHF. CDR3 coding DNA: TGTGCCAGTAGTTACGGGACAGGGGGGTTAGGCAAGAGCAATCAGCCCCAGCATTTT.

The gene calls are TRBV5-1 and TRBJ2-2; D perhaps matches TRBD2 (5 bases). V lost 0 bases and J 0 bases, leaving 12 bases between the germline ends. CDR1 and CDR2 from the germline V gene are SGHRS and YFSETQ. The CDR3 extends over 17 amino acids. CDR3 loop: CASSLDPSTANTGELFF. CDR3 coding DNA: TGCGCCAGCAGCTTGGATCCTAGCACCGCGAACACCGGGGAGCTGTTTTTT.

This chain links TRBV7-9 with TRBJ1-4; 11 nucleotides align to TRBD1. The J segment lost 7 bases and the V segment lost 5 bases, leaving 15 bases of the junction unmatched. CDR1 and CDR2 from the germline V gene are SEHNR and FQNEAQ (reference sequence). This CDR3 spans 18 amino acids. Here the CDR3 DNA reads TGTGCCAGCAGCCGGACAGGGGGCGGCCGGGTTCATCTTGAAAAACTGTTTTTT. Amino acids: CASSRTGGGRVHLEKLFF. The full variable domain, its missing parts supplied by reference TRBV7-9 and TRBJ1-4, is DTGVSQNPRHKITKRGQNVTFRCDPISEHNRLYWYRQTLGQGPEFLTYFQNEAQLEKSRLLSDRFSAERPKGSFSTLEIQRTEQGDSAMYLCASSRTGGGRVHLEKLFFGSGTQLSVL.

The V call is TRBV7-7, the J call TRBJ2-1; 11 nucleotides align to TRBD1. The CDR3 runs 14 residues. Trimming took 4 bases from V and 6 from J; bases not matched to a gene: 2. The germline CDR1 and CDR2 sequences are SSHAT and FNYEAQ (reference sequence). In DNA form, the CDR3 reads TGTGCCAGCAGCTCAGGGACAGGGGGCAATGAGCAGTTCTTC. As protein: CASSSGTGGNEQFF.

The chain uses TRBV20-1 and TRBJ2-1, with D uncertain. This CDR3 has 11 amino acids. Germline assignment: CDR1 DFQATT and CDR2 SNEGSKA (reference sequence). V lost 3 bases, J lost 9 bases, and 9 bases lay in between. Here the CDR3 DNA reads TGCAGTGCTAGTTATAGAAGTGAGCAGTTCTTC. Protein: CSASYRSEQFF.

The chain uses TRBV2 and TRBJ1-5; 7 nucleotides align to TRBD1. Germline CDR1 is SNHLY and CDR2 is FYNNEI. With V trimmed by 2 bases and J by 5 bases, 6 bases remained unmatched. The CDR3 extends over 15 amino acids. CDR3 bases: TGTGCCAGCAGTGAATTAGCCAGGGGGGATCAGCCCCAGCATTTT. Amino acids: CASSELARGDQPQHF.

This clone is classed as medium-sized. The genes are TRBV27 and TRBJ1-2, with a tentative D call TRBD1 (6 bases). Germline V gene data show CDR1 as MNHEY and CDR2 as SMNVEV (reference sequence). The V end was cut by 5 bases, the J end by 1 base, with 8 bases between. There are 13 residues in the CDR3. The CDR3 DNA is TGTGCCAGCAGTCCGGACAGTAACTATGGCTACACCTTC. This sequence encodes CASSPDSNYGYTF.

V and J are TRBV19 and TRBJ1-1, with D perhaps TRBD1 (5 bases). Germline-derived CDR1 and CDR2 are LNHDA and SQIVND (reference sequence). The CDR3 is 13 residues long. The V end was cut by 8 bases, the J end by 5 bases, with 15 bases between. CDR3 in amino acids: CASSQGEGTEAFF. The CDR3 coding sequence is TGTGCCAGTTCTCAAGGGGAGGGGACTGAAGCTTTCTTT.

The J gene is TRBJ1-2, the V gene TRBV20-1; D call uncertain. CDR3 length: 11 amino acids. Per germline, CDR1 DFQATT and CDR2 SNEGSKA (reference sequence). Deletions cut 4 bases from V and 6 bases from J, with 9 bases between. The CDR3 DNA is TGCAGTGCTACGGGTAGTCATGGCTACACCTTC. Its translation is CSATGSHGYTF.

The CDR3 DNA is TGTGCCTGGAACACTGACAGGGGAACTGAAGCTTTCTTT. Protein: CAWNTDRGTEAFF. This rearrangement joins TRBV30 to TRBJ1-1; 8 positions match TRBD1. CDR1 and CDR2 from the germline V gene are GTSNPN and SVGIG (reference sequence). V gave up 4 bases and J gave up 5 bases; unmatched junction bases: 6. This CDR3 is 13 amino acids long.

CDR3 nucleotide sequence: TGCAGCTCAGCCACCGACAGGGGGCGTCGATCAGGTGAAGCTTTCTTT. This sequence encodes CSSATDRGRRSGEAFF. The chain is built from TRBV29-1 and TRBJ1-1; 10 bases fit TRBD1. V lost 8 bases and J lost 7; bases outside the gene matches: 19. Germline CDR1 is SQVTM and CDR2 is ANQGSEA. The CDR3 extends over 16 amino acids.

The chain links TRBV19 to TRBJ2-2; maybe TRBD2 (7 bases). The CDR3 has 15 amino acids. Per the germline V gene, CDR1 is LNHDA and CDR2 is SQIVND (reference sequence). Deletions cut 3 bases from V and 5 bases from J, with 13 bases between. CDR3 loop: CASSMGGGSTGELFF. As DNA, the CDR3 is TGTGCCAGTAGTATGGGAGGGGGATCGACCGGGGAGCTGTTTTTT.

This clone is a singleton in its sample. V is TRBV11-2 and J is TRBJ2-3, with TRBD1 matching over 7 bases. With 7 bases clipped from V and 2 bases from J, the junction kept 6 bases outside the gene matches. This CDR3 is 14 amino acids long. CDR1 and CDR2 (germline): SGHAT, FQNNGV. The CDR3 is CASTTGANTDTQYF. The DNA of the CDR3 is TGTGCCAGCACCACAGGGGCGAACACAGATACGCAGTATTTT. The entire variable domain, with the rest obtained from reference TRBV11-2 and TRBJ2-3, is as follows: EAGVAQSPRYKIIEKRQSVAFWCNPISGHATLYWYQQILGQGPKLLIQFQNNGVVDDSQLPKDRFSAERLKGVDSTLKIQPAKLEDSAVYLCASTTGANTDTQYFGPGTRLTVL.

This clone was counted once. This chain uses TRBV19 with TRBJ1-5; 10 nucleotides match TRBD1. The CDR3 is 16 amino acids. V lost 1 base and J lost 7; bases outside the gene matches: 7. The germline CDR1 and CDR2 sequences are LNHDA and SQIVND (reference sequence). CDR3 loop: CASSIGGQGKRQPQHF. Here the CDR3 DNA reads TGTGCCAGTAGTATAGGGGGACAGGGGAAAAGGCAGCCCCAGCATTTT.

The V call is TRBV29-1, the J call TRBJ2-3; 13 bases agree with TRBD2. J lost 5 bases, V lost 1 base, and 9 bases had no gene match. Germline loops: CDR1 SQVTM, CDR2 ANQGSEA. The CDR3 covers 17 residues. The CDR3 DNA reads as TGCAGCGTTGAAGGGACTAGCGGGGGAGGGTGGATAGATACGCAGTATTTT. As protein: CSVEGTSGGGWIDTQYF.

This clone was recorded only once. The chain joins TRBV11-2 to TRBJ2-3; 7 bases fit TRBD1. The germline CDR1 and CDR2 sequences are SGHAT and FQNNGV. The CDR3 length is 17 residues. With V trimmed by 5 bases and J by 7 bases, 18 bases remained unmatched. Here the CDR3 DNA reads TGTGCCAGCAGCGCCCGACGGACAGGAATCCTGGGTTATACGCAGTATTTT. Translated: CASSARRTGILGYTQYF.

CDR3 residues: CASSDRDGYTF. As DNA, the CDR3 is TGTGCCAGCTCGGACAGAGATGGCTACACCTTC. V is TRBV18 and J is TRBJ1-2, with D maybe TRBD1 (6 bases). The CDR3 runs 11 residues. The germline V and J ends were trimmed by 6 bases and 6 bases, with 8 bases remaining between them. CDR1 and CDR2 (germline): KGHSH, LQKENI.

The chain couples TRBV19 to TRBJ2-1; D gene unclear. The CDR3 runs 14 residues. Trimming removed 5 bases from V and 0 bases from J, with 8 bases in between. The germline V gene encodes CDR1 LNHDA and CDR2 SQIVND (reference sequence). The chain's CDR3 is CASSAQHSYNEQFF. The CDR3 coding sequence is TGTGCCAGTAGTGCACAACACTCCTACAATGAGCAGTTCTTC.